The text below deals with one T cell receptor beta chain. Its target is unknown. Clones were read by immunoSEQ multiplex PCR, and TCRdb kept only the in-frame ones, dropping some. The sample records tens of thousands of clones, more than 75% being singletons. The data are from a study of OX40 agonist ivuxolimab in advanced cancers. As for the study in general: Administration of intravenous ivuxolimab to patients occurred every 2 weeks at 0.01 to 10 mg/kg.

Study-wide results and limits: No determination was made of the antigen specificity of the expanded peripheral T cells. Among the least clonally expanded were partial responders at 0.1-3.0 mg/kg.

Germline V gene data show CDR1 as MGHRA and CDR2 as YSYEKL. This CDR3 is 19 amino acids long. The sequence derives from an adult with an advanced solid tumor such as melanoma, head and neck, liver or kidney cancer. The chain carries TRBV4-1 and TRBJ2-5; 9 bases align to TRBD2. The last part of the DNA fits TRBJ2-7 better; the J call may be wrong. The sample here was CD4+ or CD8+ T cells sorted from blood, taken in a trial of the OX40 agonist ivuxolimab. The DNA for the CDR3 is TGCGCCAGCAGCCAAGAGGGTAGTTTGCTAGCGGGAAGCTCCTACGAGCAGTACTTC. Amino acids: CASSQEGSLLAGSSYEQYF.